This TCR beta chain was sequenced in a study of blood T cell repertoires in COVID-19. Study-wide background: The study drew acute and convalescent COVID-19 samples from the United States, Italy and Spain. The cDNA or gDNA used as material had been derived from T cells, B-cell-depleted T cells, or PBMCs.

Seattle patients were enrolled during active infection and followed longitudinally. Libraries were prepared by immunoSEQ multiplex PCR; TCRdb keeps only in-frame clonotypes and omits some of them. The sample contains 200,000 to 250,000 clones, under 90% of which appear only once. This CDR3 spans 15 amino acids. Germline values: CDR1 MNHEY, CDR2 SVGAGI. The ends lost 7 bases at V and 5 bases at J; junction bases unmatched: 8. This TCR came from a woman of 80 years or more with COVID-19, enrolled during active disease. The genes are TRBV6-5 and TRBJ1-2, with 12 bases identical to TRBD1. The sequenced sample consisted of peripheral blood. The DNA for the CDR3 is TGTGCCAGCACCCCGGGACAGGGGGCAAGTTATGGCTACACCTTC. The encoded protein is CASTPGQGASYGYTF.